This T cell receptor (beta chain) derives from a study of cytomegalovirus exposure and HLA in healthy donors. Amplification used 60 Vbeta primers and 13 Jbeta primers. Sequenced by immunoSEQ multiplex PCR; TCRdb stores in-frame clones only, minus some. The data show 150,000 or so clones, roughly 82% seen once. Worth noting for this clone: Its antigen is not identified.

Trimming pared 0 bases from V and 2 bases from J, leaving 8 bases between. The CDR3 loop spans 14 amino acids. Germline CDR1 is GTSNPN and CDR2 is SVGIG (reference sequence). Study-wide results and limits: Most TCR beta V segments were productive about 90% or about 30% of the time in an earlier analysis. A later analysis reportedly identified an Asian-associated ancestry cluster as carrying fewer N-insertions than the roughly 600-donor mean. Some TCR beta chains (approximately 180 of them) were listed as cytomegalovirus-associated. CMV serostatus stood as the only immune exposure information on hand.

The genes are TRBV30 and TRBJ1-5, with a tentative D call TRBD1 (5 bases). Sequenced material: PBMCs. This clonotype originated in a male donor in good health and CMV-seropositive. The CDR3 region has the DNA TGTGCCTGGAGTGTCGTCAGGGGCAATCAGCCCCAGCATTTT. Protein sequence: CAWSVVRGNQPQHF.